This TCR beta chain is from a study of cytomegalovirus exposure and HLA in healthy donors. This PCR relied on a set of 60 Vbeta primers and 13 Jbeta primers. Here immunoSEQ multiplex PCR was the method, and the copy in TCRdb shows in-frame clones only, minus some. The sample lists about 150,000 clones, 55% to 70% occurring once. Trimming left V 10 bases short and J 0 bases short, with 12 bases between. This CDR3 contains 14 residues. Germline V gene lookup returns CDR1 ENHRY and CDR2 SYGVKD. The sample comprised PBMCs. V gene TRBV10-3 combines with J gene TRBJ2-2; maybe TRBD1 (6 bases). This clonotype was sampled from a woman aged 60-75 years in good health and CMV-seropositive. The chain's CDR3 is CATSGVTNTGELFF. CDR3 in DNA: TGTGCCACCTCAGGGGTTACGAACACCGGGGAGCTGTTTTTT.